One and the same sample provided the 16 T cell receptor beta chains below, sequenced in a study of cytomegalovirus exposure and HLA in healthy donors. A multiplex PCR was run with 60 Vbeta primers and 13 Jbeta primers. The repertoire was sequenced with immunoSEQ multiplex PCR; TCRdb's copy has only in-frame clones and lacks some. The sample records some 140,000 clones, 78% being singletons. Sequences were obtained from PBMCs. These receptors came from a woman younger than 35 in good health and CMV-seronegative.

This chain uses TRBV6-6 with TRBJ2-4; the D gene is possibly TRBD1 (6 bases). CDR3 length: 15 amino acids. V lost 3 bases and J 6 bases, leaving 15 bases between the germline ends. CDR1 MNHNY and CDR2 SVGAGI come from the germline V gene (reference sequence). CDR3 DNA sequence: TGTGCCAGCAGTTATGAAGCAGGGGCATCAAACATTCAGTACTTC. Its translation is CASSYEAGASNIQYF.

This rearrangement joins TRBV7-2 to TRBJ2-7, with D unclear. Germline values: CDR1 SGHTA, CDR2 FQGNSA. The CDR3 has 12 residues. Trimming cost V 8 bases and J 2 bases, with 10 bases left between them. The CDR3 is CASGYTTYEQYF. CDR3 in DNA: TGTGCCAGCGGTTATACAACCTACGAGCAGTACTTC.

The gene calls are TRBV4-1 and TRBJ1-1; D gene ambiguous. Germline V gene lookup returns CDR1 MGHRA and CDR2 YSYEKL. The CDR3 length is 14 residues. V was pared by 4 bases and J by 3 bases, with 12 bases between. In DNA, the CDR3 is TGCGCCAGCAGCCCAAGAATGGCGGACACTGAAGCTTTCTTT. Its protein is CASSPRMADTEAFF.

The chain carries TRBV19 and TRBJ1-2, with D perhaps TRBD1 (5 bases). From germline, CDR1 is LNHDA and CDR2 SQIVND (reference sequence). The CDR3 sequence is 13 residues long. V lost 4 bases, J lost 8 bases, and 14 bases lay in between. The CDR3 region is CASSSRDRRGYTF. CDR3 in DNA: TGTGCCAGTAGTAGCCGAGACAGAAGAGGCTACACCTTC.

V and J are TRBV6-5 and TRBJ2-7, with a tentative D call TRBD2 (6 bases). This CDR3 has 13 residues. CDR1 is MNHEY and CDR2 is SVGAGI in the germline V gene. Between the trimmed V and J ends, which lost 5 bases and 6 bases, there was a span of 14 bases. In nucleotides, the CDR3 is TGTGCCAGCAGTCCGGATGGGACTGTCGAGCAGTACTTC. Translating it yields CASSPDGTVEQYF.

V usage is TRBV6-4 and J usage is TRBJ1-3, with TRBD1 as a possible D gene (5 bases). The V gene lost 5 bases and the J gene lost 4 bases, with 15 bases spanning the gap. There are 15 residues in the CDR3. Germline CDR1 reads MRHNA; CDR2 reads SNTAGT. The CDR3 sequence is CASSIPGGKGNTIYF. The CDR3 DNA reads as TGTGCCAGCAGTATTCCTGGGGGGAAGGGAAACACCATATATTTT.

Comments on this clone: The same CDR3 is also encoded by other DNA sequences in this sample. V is TRBV5-1 and J is TRBJ2-2, with a possible D match to TRBD2 (6 bases). CDR3 length: 14 amino acids. CDR1 and CDR2 from the germline V gene are SGHRS and YFSETQ. Trimming left V 2 bases short and J 4 bases short, with 9 bases between. CDR3 nucleotides: TGCGCCAGCAGCTTAGGGACTTTCACCGGGGAGCTGTTTTTT. This encodes CASSLGTFTGELFF. Drawing the rest from reference TRBV5-1 and TRBJ2-2, the complete variable domain is KAGVTQTPRYLIKTRGQQVTLSCSPISGHRSVSWYQQTPGQGLQFLFEYFSETQRNKGNFPGRFSGRQFSNSRSEMNVSTLELGDSALYLCASSLGTFTGELFFGEGSRLTVL.

This clone was detected only once. The rearrangement uses TRBV4-1 and TRBJ2-3; D might be TRBD2 (5 bases). Per germline, CDR1 MGHRA and CDR2 YSYEKL. The V end was cut by 2 bases, the J end by 2 bases, with 14 bases between. This CDR3 is built from 16 residues. The CDR3: CASSQFGGPATDTQYF. The DNA for the CDR3 is TGCGCCAGCAGCCAATTCGGCGGGCCCGCCACAGATACGCAGTATTTT.

V usage is TRBV5-1 and J usage is TRBJ2-7; D gene unclear. CDR3 length: 16 residues. V was clipped by 0 bases and J by 0 bases, with 13 bases between them. Germline CDR1 is SGHRS and CDR2 is YFSETQ. The DNA of the CDR3 is TGCGCCAGCAGCTTGGGGTACAGCTACAGCTCCTACGAGCAGTACTTC. This encodes CASSLGYSYSSYEQYF.

This rearrangement joins TRBV5-1 to TRBJ2-2; D unresolved. The CDR3 extends over 14 amino acids. CDR1 and CDR2 from the germline V gene are SGHRS and YFSETQ. V lost 4 bases and J lost 7, with 14 bases in between. CDR3 residues: CASSPLEVGGELFF. DNA for the CDR3: TGCGCCAGCAGCCCCCTCGAGGTCGGCGGGGAGCTGTTTTTT.

This chain's CDR3 is CASSLTYEQYF. CDR3 DNA sequence: TGTGCCAGCAGTCTTACCTACGAGCAGTACTTC. The chain employs TRBV6-5 and TRBJ2-7; D remains unclear. The V and J ends lost 5 bases and 2 bases respectively, with 4 bases between them. CDR1 and CDR2 from the germline V gene are MNHEY and SVGAGI. This CDR3 contains 11 residues.

This chain joins TRBV6-1 and TRBJ2-2; TRBD1 might be the D (6 bases). The CDR3 consists of 14 residues. Germline V lookup: CDR1 MNHNS, CDR2 SASEGT. V was trimmed by 6 bases and J by 3 bases, leaving 11 bases between them. The CDR3 region has the DNA TGTGCCAGCAGACAGGGATCGGACACCGGGGAGCTGTTTTTT. Amino acid sequence: CASRQGSDTGELFF.

The chain employs TRBV5-1 and TRBJ2-5, with 7 bases matching TRBD2. J was trimmed by 5 bases and V by 2 bases; bases with no gene match: 9. The CDR3 contains 15 residues. CDR1 SGHRS and CDR2 YFSETQ come from the germline V gene. The CDR3 loop reads CASSFGGRAGETQYF. DNA of the CDR3: TGCGCCAGCAGCTTCGGGGGGAGGGCCGGGGAGACCCAGTACTTC.

V and J are TRBV2 and TRBJ2-5; possible D gene TRBD2, 6 bases. This CDR3 spans 12 amino acids. V lost 8 bases to trimming and J lost 4 bases, with 11 bases between them. The germline gives CDR1 SNHLY, CDR2 FYNNEI. DNA for the CDR3: TGTGCCAGCTCCGGACTACGAGAGACCCAGTACTTC. Translated: CASSGLRETQYF.

The chain couples TRBV6-5 to TRBJ1-1; 8 bases are a match to TRBD1. Germline V gives CDR1 MNHEY, CDR2 SVGAGI. After removal of 5 bases from V and 1 base from J, the junction contained 3 bases not matched to a gene. CDR3 length: 14 amino acids. The CDR3 DNA reads as TGTGCCAGCAGTAAGGACAGGGAGAACACTGAAGCTTTCTTT. Translated, it gives CASSKDRENTEAFF.

The V call is TRBV19, the J call TRBJ2-5; the match to TRBD1 covers 11 bases. The CDR3 totals 14 residues. J gave up 4 bases and V 3 bases, and 1 base lay outside the gene matches. Germline V gene sequence: CDR1 LNHDA, CDR2 SQIVND (reference sequence). Here the CDR3 reads CASSMDRGRETQYF. CDR3 nucleotides: TGTGCCAGTAGTATGGACAGGGGGCGAGAGACCCAGTACTTC.